Below, 8 T cell receptor beta chains from the same sample are listed, as sequenced in a study of T cells in Graves' hyperthyroidism and ophthalmopathy. Amplification targeted TCR beta CDR3 regions from RNA transcripts. The HTBI primer set served for first-round RT-PCR of the TCR CDR3. TCRdb reanalysed the multiplex PCR reads using MiXCR and keeps one entry per CDR3 protein. The sample carries approximately 520,000 distinct CDR3 sequences, around 22% recorded once. The sample taken for sequencing was blood. These receptors were collected from a woman aged 30 to 39 with Graves' ophthalmopathy.

In this sample, this clonotype turned up many times. The rearrangement uses TRBV7-3 and TRBJ2-2; 9 bases match TRBD1. The CDR3 is 17 residues long. CDR1 is SGHTA, CDR2 FQGTGA, per germline. Trimming took 1 base from V and 4 from J; bases not matched to a gene: 7. This CDR3 reads CASSLIMDRGSTGELFF. DNA of the CDR3: TGTGCCAGCAGCTTAATCATGGACAGGGGATCCACCGGGGAGCTGTTTTTT. Full variable domain (outside the CDR3, taken from reference TRBV7-3 and TRBJ2-2): GAGVSQTPSNKVTEKGKYVELRCDPISGHTALYWYRQSLGQGPEFLIYFQGTGAADDSGLPNDRFFAVRPEGSVSTLKIQRTERGDSAVYLCASSLIMDRGSTGELFFGEGSRLTVL.

This clonotype was observed at least ten times. The J gene is TRBJ2-6, the V gene TRBV5-4; unclear D gene. Germline lookup yields CDR1 SGHNT and CDR2 YYREEE (reference sequence). V gave up 5 bases and J gave up 0 bases, with 9 bases separating them. The CDR3 sequence is 15 residues long. The CDR3 DNA is TGTGCCAGCAGTACCCTGTACTCTGGGGCCAACGTCCTGACTTTC. Its protein is CASSTLYSGANVLTF.

This clonotype was observed at least ten times. This chain uses TRBV6-2 or TRBV6-3 with TRBJ1-5, with a possible D match to TRBD1 (6 bases). From germline, CDR1 is MNHEY and CDR2 SVGEGT. Trimming took off 6 bases at V and 6 bases at J, with 21 bases between the two ends. The CDR3 runs to 16 residues. CDR3 sequence: CASSTADSGYAQPQHF. The CDR3 DNA is TGTGCCAGCAGCACGGCGGACAGTGGATACGCTCAGCCCCAGCATTTT.

This clonotype was counted a few times. The V and J genes are TRBV18 and TRBJ2-7; 8 bases are a match to TRBD1. Germline V gives CDR1 KGHSH, CDR2 LQKENI. The CDR3 covers 15 residues. V lost 2 bases, J lost 5 bases, and 8 bases stayed unmatched. The DNA for the CDR3 is TGTGCCAGCTCACCAAATCCAGGGGGCGTCGACGAGCAGTACTTC. The encoded protein is CASSPNPGGVDEQYF.

The chain is built from TRBV9 and TRBJ2-1; 9 bases are shared with TRBD1. The CDR3 is made up of 15 amino acids. Trimming took 0 bases from V and 2 from J; bases not matched to a gene: 0. CDR1 and CDR2 from the germline V gene are SGDLS and YYNGEE. The CDR3, as DNA: TGTGCCAGCAGCGTAGGGGACAGGGCCTACAATGAGCAGTTCTTC. Translating gives CASSVGDRAYNEQFF.

The V call is TRBV30, the J call TRBJ1-5; D might be TRBD1 (6 bases). The V and J ends lost 1 base and 1 base respectively, with 11 bases between them. CDR1 GTSNPN and CDR2 SVGIG come from the germline V gene (reference sequence). The CDR3 runs to 15 residues. This CDR3 is CAWSGGAASNQPQHF. The CDR3 region has the DNA TGTGCCTGGAGTGGGGGGGCGGCGAGCAATCAGCCCCAGCATTTT.

This clonotype was detected ten times or more. The chain employs TRBV6-5 and TRBJ1-5, with D perhaps TRBD1 (6 bases). V dropped 2 bases and J dropped 4 bases, with 6 bases sitting between them. Per germline, CDR1 MNHEY and CDR2 SVGAGI. CDR3 length equals 13 residues. The CDR3 region is CASSYGTNQPQHF. DNA of the CDR3: TGTGCCAGCAGTTACGGGACAAATCAGCCCCAGCATTTT.

This clonotype appeared a few times. The chain has TRBV18 and TRBJ1-2, with no clear D. The V and J ends lost 2 bases and 1 base respectively, with 11 bases between them. The CDR3 spans 15 residues. Germline V gives CDR1 KGHSH, CDR2 LQKENI. The CDR3 reads CASSPARRVNYGYTF. The CDR3 bases are TGTGCCAGCTCACCAGCGAGGCGCGTTAACTATGGCTACACCTTC.